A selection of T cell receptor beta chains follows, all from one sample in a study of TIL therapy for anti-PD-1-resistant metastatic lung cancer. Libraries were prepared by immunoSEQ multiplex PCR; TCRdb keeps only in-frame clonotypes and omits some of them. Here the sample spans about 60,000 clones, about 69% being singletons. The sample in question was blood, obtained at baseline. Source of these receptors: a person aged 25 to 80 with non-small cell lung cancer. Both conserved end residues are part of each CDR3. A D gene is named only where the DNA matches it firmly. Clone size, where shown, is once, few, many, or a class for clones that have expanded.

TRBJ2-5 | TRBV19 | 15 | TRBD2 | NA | TGTGCCAGTAGTAGGGGACTAGCGGGAGGCGAGACCCAGTACTTC | CASSRGLAGGETQYF
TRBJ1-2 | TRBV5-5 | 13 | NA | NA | TGTGCCAGCAGCCCGTTGAGCATCTATGGCTACACCTTC | CASSPLSIYGYTF
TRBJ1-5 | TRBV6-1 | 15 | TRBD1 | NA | TGTGCCAGCGGGACAGGGGCCTTAAGCAATCAGCCCCAGCATTTT | CASGTGALSNQPQHF
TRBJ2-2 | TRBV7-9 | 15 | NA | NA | TGTGCCAGCAGCTCAGGGCATCAAAACACCGGGGAGCTGTTTTTT | CASSSGHQNTGELFF
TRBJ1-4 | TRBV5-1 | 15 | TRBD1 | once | TGCGCCAGCAGCTTATTAGGGGGCGCGGGTGAAAAACTGTTTTTT | CASSLLGGAGEKLFF
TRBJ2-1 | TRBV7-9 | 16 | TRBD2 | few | TGTGCCAGCAGCCCAAGACTAGCGGGGGCCGACAATGAGCAGTTCTTC | CASSPRLAGADNEQFF
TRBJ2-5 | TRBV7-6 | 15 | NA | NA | TGTGCCAGCAGCTCCCTCCGGACCACCCGAGAGACCCAGTACTTC | CASSSLRTTRETQYF
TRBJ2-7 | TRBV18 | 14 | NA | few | TGTGCCAGCTCACCATCCGGGGAGGCCTACGAGCAGTACTTC | CASSPSGEAYEQYF
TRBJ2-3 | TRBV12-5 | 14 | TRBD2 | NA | TGTGCTAGTGGTATAGGGACTAGCCTAGATACGCAGTATTTT | CASGIGTSLDTQYF
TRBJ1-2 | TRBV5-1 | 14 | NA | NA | TGCGCCAGCAGCTTGCAGGGTTCGGACTATGGCTACACCTTC | CASSLQGSDYGYTF
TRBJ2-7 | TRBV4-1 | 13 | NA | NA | TGCGCCAGCAGCCCTGGGATAAACTACGAGCAGTACTTC | CASSPGINYEQYF
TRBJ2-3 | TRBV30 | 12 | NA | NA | TGTGCCTGGAGTGGTCAGTGGGATACGCAGTATTTT | CAWSGQWDTQYF
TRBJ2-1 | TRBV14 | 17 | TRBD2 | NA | TGTGCCAGCAGCCCGATGGGCAGCGGGAGGTCCTACAATGAGCAGTTCTTC | CASSPMGSGRSYNEQFF
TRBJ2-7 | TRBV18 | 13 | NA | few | TGTGCCAGCTCACCCCAAGGGGGAAACGAGCAGTACTTC | CASSPQGGNEQYF
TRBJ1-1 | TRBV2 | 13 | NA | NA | TGTGCCAGCAGTTCACAGGGGAACACTGAAGCTTTCTTT | CASSSQGNTEAFF
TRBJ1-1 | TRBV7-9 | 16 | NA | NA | TGTGCCAGCAGCTTAGCCTCCGGGACGGGGAACACTGAAGCTTTCTTT | CASSLASGTGNTEAFF
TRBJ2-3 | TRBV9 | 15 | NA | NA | TGTGCCAGCAGCGTAGATTGGGGGGAGACAGATACGCAGTATTTT | CASSVDWGETDTQYF
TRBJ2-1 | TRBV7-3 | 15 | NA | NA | TGTGCCAGCAGCTTCGTGGGAGGACCTTACAATGAGCAGTTCTTC | CASSFVGGPYNEQFF
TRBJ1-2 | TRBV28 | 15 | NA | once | TGTGCCAGGCCCTCCCCAGGAGGCAGGAACTATGGCTACACCTTC | CARPSPGGRNYGYTF
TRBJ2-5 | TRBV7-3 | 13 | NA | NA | TGTGCCAGCAGCTCCCGACTAGACGGGACCCAGTACTTC | CASSSRLDGTQYF
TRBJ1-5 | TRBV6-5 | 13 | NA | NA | TGTGCCAGCACAGGGGAGGTCAATCAGCCCCAGCATTTT | CASTGEVNQPQHF
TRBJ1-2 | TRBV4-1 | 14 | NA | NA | TGCGCCAGCAGCCAAGACCTCGGGGGATATGGCTACACCTTC | CASSQDLGGYGYTF
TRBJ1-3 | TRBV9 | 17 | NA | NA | TGTGCCAGCAGCGTAGGGATAGGGCTTGGCTCTGGAAACACCATATATTTT | CASSVGIGLGSGNTIYF
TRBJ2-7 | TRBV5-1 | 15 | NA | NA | TGCGCCAGCAGCGCGGGACAGAAGTCCTTCTACGAGCAGTACTTC | CASSAGQKSFYEQYF